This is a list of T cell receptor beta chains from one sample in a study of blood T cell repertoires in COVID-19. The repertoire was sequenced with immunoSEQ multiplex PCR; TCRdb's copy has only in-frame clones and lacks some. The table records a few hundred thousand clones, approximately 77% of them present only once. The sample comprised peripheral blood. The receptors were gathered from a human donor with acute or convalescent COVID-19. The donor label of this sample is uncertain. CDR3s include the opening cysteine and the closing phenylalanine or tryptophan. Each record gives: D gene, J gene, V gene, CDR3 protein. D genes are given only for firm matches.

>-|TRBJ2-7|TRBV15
CATSRGPGSSYEQYF
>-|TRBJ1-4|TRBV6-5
CASRGPGANEKLFF
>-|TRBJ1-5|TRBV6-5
CASSPSVGQPQHF
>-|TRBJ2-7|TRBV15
CATSRGQYEQYF
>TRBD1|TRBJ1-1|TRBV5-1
CASSRSGQGYTEAFF
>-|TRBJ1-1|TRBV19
CASSIEGRVGTEAFF
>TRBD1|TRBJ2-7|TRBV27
CASSNYRDSGYEQYF
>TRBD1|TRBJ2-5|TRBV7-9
CASSRDRGNQETQYF
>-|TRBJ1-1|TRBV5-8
CASKSGSTANTEAFF
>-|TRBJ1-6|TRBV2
CASSLLNSPLHF
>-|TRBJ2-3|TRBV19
CASIRGSDTQYF
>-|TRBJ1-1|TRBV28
CASSLLVNTEAFF
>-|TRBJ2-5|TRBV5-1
CASSLGGQSEETQYF
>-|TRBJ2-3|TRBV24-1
CATSDSRDITSPDTQYF
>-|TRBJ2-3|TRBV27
CASRADSADTQYF
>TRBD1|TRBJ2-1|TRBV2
CASNERDRGSYNEQFF
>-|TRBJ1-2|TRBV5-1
CASSAEGYGYTF
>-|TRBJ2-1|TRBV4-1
CASSPSRDPDNEQFF
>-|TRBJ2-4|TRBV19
CASSSRDFAKNIQYF
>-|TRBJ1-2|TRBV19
CASTVRGARGYGYTF